The 15 T cell receptor beta chains below all came from one sample that was sequenced in a study of blood T cell repertoires in COVID-19. Profiled with immunoSEQ multiplex PCR; TCRdb holds only in-frame clones, not every one. Of approximately 140,000 clones in the sample, around nine tenths were seen once. Sequences were obtained from peripheral blood. The receptors derive from a human donor in a cohort sampled during active COVID-19.

The count of this clone is one. This chain connects TRBV6-5 to TRBJ1-6; 9 bases line up with TRBD1. V was pared by 4 bases and J by 9 bases, with 10 bases of the junction left unmatched. Per the germline V gene, CDR1 is MNHEY and CDR2 is SVGAGI. This CDR3 contains 16 residues. This chain's CDR3 is CASSLRPGTGTSPLHF. The CDR3 nucleotides read TGTGCCAGCAGTTTGAGACCGGGGACAGGGACTTCACCCCTCCACTTT.

The chain links TRBV28 to TRBJ2-1, with no clear D. The CDR3 sequence is 16 residues long. Trimming removed 4 bases from V and 5 bases from J, with 18 bases in between. Germline V gene lookup returns CDR1 MDHEN and CDR2 SYDVKM. CDR3 in DNA: TGTGCCAGCAGTTCCGCCACCTTGTTGGCAAACAATGAGCAGTTCTTC. It yields the protein CASSSATLLANNEQFF.

The chain combines TRBV4-2 with TRBJ2-5; 8 bases line up with TRBD2. V lost 1 base, J lost 4 bases, and 29 bases stayed unmatched. This CDR3 is 23 amino acids long. Per the germline V gene, CDR1 is LGHNA and CDR2 is YNFKEQ. CDR3 residues: CASSQGELRQRGTLSPTRETQYF. Here the CDR3 DNA reads TGTGCCAGCAGCCAAGGGGAACTTCGCCAGCGGGGGACTCTATCTCCCACCAGAGAGACCCAGTACTTC.

The table lists this clone with a few counts. The rearrangement uses TRBV30 and TRBJ1-6; D perhaps matches TRBD1 (5 bases). There are 14 residues in the CDR3. Germline CDR1 GTSNPN, CDR2 SVGIG (reference sequence). Deletions cut 8 bases from V and 3 bases from J, with 14 bases between. The CDR3 sequence: CAGETAYYNSPLHF. In DNA, the CDR3 is TGTGCCGGGGAGACAGCTTACTATAATTCACCCCTCCACTTT. Full variable domain (outside the CDR3, taken from reference TRBV30 and TRBJ1-6): SQTIHQWPATLVQPVGSPLSLECTVEGTSNPNLYWYRQAAGRGLQLLFYSVGIGQISSEVPQNLSASRPQDRQFILSSKKLLLSDSGFYLCAGETAYYNSPLHFGNGTRLTVT.

There are a few counts of this clone. CDR3 sequence (DNA): TGTGCCAGCAGCTTCCGAGACAGGGCCCAAGGGGAGCAGTACTTC. Protein: CASSFRDRAQGEQYF. This chain joins TRBV7-2 and TRBJ2-7, with 7 bases fitting TRBD1. This CDR3 is 15 amino acids long. Germline V gives CDR1 SGHTA, CDR2 FQGNSA. The J segment lost 7 bases and the V segment lost 3 bases, leaving 12 bases of the junction unmatched.

The rearrangement joins TRBV9 to TRBJ2-3; the match to TRBD2 covers 10 bases. This CDR3 comprises 17 residues. CDR1 and CDR2 (germline): SGDLS, YYNGEE. With 3 bases clipped from V and 0 bases from J, the junction kept 7 bases outside the gene matches. CDR3 amino acids: CASSAGLAAHSTDTQYF. The DNA of the CDR3 is TGTGCCAGCAGCGCCGGACTAGCGGCTCATAGCACAGATACGCAGTATTTT. Combining the CDR3 with reference TRBV9 and TRBJ2-3 gives the whole variable domain DSGVTQTPKHLITATGQRVTLRCSPRSGDLSVYWYQQSLDQGLQFLIQYYNGEERAKGNILERFSAQQFPDLHSELNLSSLELGDSALYFCASSAGLAAHSTDTQYFGPGTRLTVL.

The chain joins TRBV7-8 to TRBJ2-1; tentative D call: TRBD2 (5 bases). Germline V lookup: CDR1 SGHVS, CDR2 FQNEAQ. Trimming pared 5 bases from V and 7 bases from J, leaving 15 bases between. CDR3 length: 14 amino acids. The CDR3 region is CASSRERTPNEQFF. CDR3 DNA: TGTGCCAGCAGCCGAGAGCGGACGCCGAATGAGCAGTTCTTC.

The chain links TRBV12-5 to TRBJ2-3, with TRBD1 matching 7 bases. CDR3 length equals 14 residues. V lost 5 bases to trimming and J lost 2 bases; unmatched junction nucleotides: 4. Germline assignment: CDR1 LGHNT and CDR2 FRNRAP. The CDR3 coding sequence is TGTGCTAGTGGTAGGGACAGCAACACAGATACGCAGTATTTT. Translation gives CASGRDSNTDTQYF.

The rearrangement links TRBV7-2 to TRBJ1-1; maybe TRBD1 (6 bases). In germline, CDR1 is SGHTA, CDR2 FQGNSA. The CDR3 extends over 13 amino acids. V lost 6 bases and J 1 base, leaving 9 bases between the germline ends. In nucleotides, the CDR3 is TGTGCCAGCAGAGTGACAGGGAACACTGAAGCTTTCTTT. Amino acids: CASRVTGNTEAFF.

The J gene is TRBJ2-1, the V gene TRBV6-2 or TRBV6-3; 9 bases match TRBD1. V lost 6 bases, J lost 8 bases, and 8 bases stayed unmatched. Germline loops: CDR1 MNHEY, CDR2 SVGEGT. There are 14 residues in the CDR3. CDR3 coding DNA: TGTGCCAGCAGCCAAGGACAGGGGAGCTATGAGCAGTTCTTC. This sequence encodes CASSQGQGSYEQFF.

This clone was recorded a few times. V usage is TRBV2 and J usage is TRBJ2-7; TRBD1 matches at 8 bases. From germline, CDR1 is SNHLY and CDR2 FYNNEI. With V trimmed by 5 bases and J by 6 bases, 9 bases remained unmatched. CDR3 length: 14 amino acids. DNA for the CDR3: TGTGCCAGCAGTCAATACCTAGGGACAGGCGAGCAGTACTTC. As protein: CASSQYLGTGEQYF.

This clone is a singleton in its sample. The chain uses TRBV29-1 and TRBJ2-5, with 9 bases fitting TRBD1. In germline, CDR1 is SQVTM, CDR2 ANQGSEA. Trimming cost V 6 bases and J 5 bases; bases outside gene matches: 7. The CDR3 has 13 residues. The DNA of the CDR3 is TGCAGCGTCGACAGGGGGGATTCTGAGACCCAGTACTTC. Translating it yields CSVDRGDSETQYF.

This clone was seen only once. The DNA of the CDR3 is TGTGCCAGCAGTTTGGCTAGTTGGAATGAGCAGTTCTTC. Amino acids: CASSLASWNEQFF. The chain recombines TRBV12-3 or TRBV12-4 with TRBJ2-1; D ambiguous. This CDR3 is 13 amino acids long. Trimming pared 3 bases from V and 7 bases from J, leaving 10 bases between.

The gene calls are TRBV5-1 and TRBJ2-2, with D unresolved. Germline-derived CDR1 and CDR2 are SGHRS and YFSETQ. The ends were cut back, 0 bases at V and 6 bases at J, with 6 bases in the middle. CDR3 length: 13 residues. CDR3 amino acids: CASSLVESGELFF. CDR3 coding DNA: TGCGCCAGCAGCTTGGTAGAATCCGGGGAGCTGTTTTTT. Full variable domain (remainder filled in from reference TRBV5-1 and TRBJ2-2): KAGVTQTPRYLIKTRGQQVTLSCSPISGHRSVSWYQQTPGQGLQFLFEYFSETQRNKGNFPGRFSGRQFSNSRSEMNVSTLELGDSALYLCASSLVESGELFFGEGSRLTVL.

The chain has TRBV20-1 and TRBJ2-5; TRBD2 matches 9 bases. Germline-derived CDR1 and CDR2 are DFQATT and SNEGSKA (reference sequence). CDR3 length: 15 amino acids. The trim removed 3 bases at V and 2 bases at J, leaving 7 bases unmatched. The CDR3 DNA reads TGCAGTGCTAGTGGTAGCGGGGGCCCGCAAGAGACCCAGTACTTC. Residues: CSASGSGGPQETQYF.